These 16 T cell receptor beta chains originate from one sample sequenced in a study of cytomegalovirus exposure and HLA in healthy donors. Clones were read by immunoSEQ multiplex PCR, and TCRdb kept only the in-frame ones, dropping some. This sample has 180,000 or so clones; 84% occur once, and the top ten carry 13%. The material sequenced was PBMCs. These TCRs come from a woman aged 25 to 39 in good health and CMV-seropositive.

This chain links TRBV7-8 with TRBJ2-7, with 12 nucleotides matching TRBD2. V lost 5 bases and J lost 1; bases outside the gene matches: 3. This CDR3 spans 15 amino acids. Germline-derived CDR1 and CDR2 are SGHVS and FQNEAQ. For the CDR3, the DNA is TGTGCCAGCAGCCCTACTAGCGGGGGGTCCTACGAGCAGTACTTC. It is translated as CASSPTSGGSYEQYF.

V is TRBV28 and J is TRBJ2-7; the D gene is possibly TRBD2 (5 bases). The CDR3 is 14 residues long. V was shortened by 2 bases and J by 2 bases, with 10 bases between the two germline ends. Per germline, CDR1 MDHEN and CDR2 SYDVKM. The CDR3 nucleotides read TGTGCCAGCAGTTTACTAGCTCCTGCCTACGAGCAGTACTTC. Translation: CASSLLAPAYEQYF.

The V and J genes are TRBV5-1 and TRBJ2-3; D gene uncertain. Germline V gene sequence: CDR1 SGHRS, CDR2 YFSETQ. This CDR3 is built from 15 residues. Trimming took 0 bases from V and 0 from J, leaving 8 bases between them. The CDR3 sequence is CASSLERYSTDTQYF. For the CDR3, the DNA is TGCGCCAGCAGCTTGGAGAGATATAGCACAGATACGCAGTATTTT.

The J gene is TRBJ2-7, the V gene TRBV18; D is undetermined. Germline CDR1 is KGHSH and CDR2 is LQKENI. This CDR3 has 12 amino acids. Between the trimmed V and J ends, which lost 2 bases and 3 bases, there was a span of 5 bases. The CDR3 DNA sequence: TGTGCCAGCTCACCAAATCGCTACGAGCAGTACTTC. Protein: CASSPNRYEQYF. The variable domain in full, with the rest retrieved from reference TRBV18 and TRBJ2-7, is NAGVMQNPRHLVRRRGQEARLRCSPMKGHSHVYWYRQLPEEGLKFMVYLQKENIIDESGMPKERFSAEFPKEGPSILRIQQVVRGDSAAYFCASSPNRYEQYFGPGTRLTVT.

This chain links TRBV29-1 with TRBJ2-3; D is possibly TRBD2 (5 bases). V was clipped by 2 bases and J by 0 bases, with 9 bases between them. CDR1 and CDR2 from the germline V gene are SQVTM and ANQGSEA. The CDR3 totals 14 residues. The CDR3 nucleotides are TGCAGCGTTGAAAGGCGGGCGAGCACAGATACGCAGTATTTT. It codes for CSVERRASTDTQYF.

V and J are TRBV5-1 and TRBJ2-7; 8 nucleotides agree with TRBD1. CDR1 SGHRS and CDR2 YFSETQ come from the germline V gene. The CDR3 has 16 residues. The J segment lost 6 bases and the V segment lost 6 bases, leaving 17 bases of the junction unmatched. Here the CDR3 reads CASTNPGQAGGAEQYF. The CDR3 DNA reads TGCGCCAGCACCAACCCGGGTCAGGCAGGGGGCGCCGAGCAGTACTTC.

In nucleotides, the CDR3 is TGTGCCAGCAGTGAAGGTCCGGGCGGGAAGTCCTACGAGCAGTACTTC. It encodes CASSEGPGGKSYEQYF. The V and J genes are TRBV6-1 and TRBJ2-7; maybe TRBD2 (6 bases). Trimming removed 1 base at V and 1 base at J, with 14 bases between. Germline V CDR1 and CDR2: MNHNS, SASEGT. The CDR3 covers 16 residues.

The chain employs TRBV6-5 and TRBJ2-7, with D possibly TRBD2 on 5 matching bases. CDR3 length equals 13 residues. Trimming cost V 2 bases and J 2 bases, with 7 bases left between them. CDR1 is MNHEY, CDR2 SVGAGI, per germline. DNA of the CDR3: TGTGCCAGCAGTTACCGGACTGCCTACGAGCAGTACTTC. Amino acids: CASSYRTAYEQYF.

This sequence joins TRBV5-1 and TRBJ2-5, with D tentatively TRBD2 (5 bases). This CDR3 spans 13 amino acids. The V end lost 6 bases, the J end lost 0 bases, and 9 bases lay between the germline ends. Germline CDR1 SGHRS, CDR2 YFSETQ. The CDR3 DNA sequence: TGCGCCAGCAACCCGGACTACCAAGAGACCCAGTACTTC. It is translated as CASNPDYQETQYF.

The V gene is TRBV7-8, the J gene TRBJ2-7, with TRBD2 matching over 8 bases. Losses at the gene ends were 4 bases for V and 4 bases for J; bases not matched to a gene: 12. The germline CDR1 and CDR2 sequences are SGHVS and FQNEAQ. The CDR3 covers 16 residues. The CDR3 is CASSSTISGAIYEQYF. The CDR3 DNA sequence: TGTGCCAGCAGCTCCACAATTAGCGGGGCCATATACGAGCAGTACTTC.

This clone has more than one count but fewer than ten. The V call is TRBV7-2, the J call TRBJ1-3, with no clear D. Germline CDR1 reads SGHTA; CDR2 reads FQGNSA. The CDR3 runs 13 residues. V shed 4 bases and J shed 7 bases, with 11 bases lying between them. CDR3 bases: TGTGCCAGCAGCTCCACCTACGGGAACACCATATATTTT. This translates into CASSSTYGNTIYF.

The chain uses TRBV5-8 and TRBJ2-7; the D gene is possibly TRBD2 (6 bases). Germline V gene lookup returns CDR1 SGHTS and CDR2 YDEGEE. This CDR3 has 13 residues. Trimming pared 4 bases from V and 3 bases from J, leaving 11 bases between. In DNA, the CDR3 is TGTGCCAGCAGCCGGGACTTTTTCTACGAGCAGTACTTC. Residues: CASSRDFFYEQYF.

V is TRBV6-5 and J is TRBJ1-3; D not certain. The CDR3 loop spans 16 amino acids. Germline V CDR1 and CDR2: MNHEY, SVGAGI. Trimming removed 4 bases from V and 4 bases from J, with 17 bases in between. CDR3 in amino acids: CASSLAGIGIGNTIYF. The CDR3 DNA is TGTGCCAGCAGTTTAGCCGGCATCGGGATCGGAAACACCATATATTTT.

Turning to this clone: In the same sample, other DNA sequences code for this CDR3. V usage is TRBV6-5 and J usage is TRBJ1-1, with D maybe TRBD1 (5 bases). CDR1 is MNHEY, CDR2 SVGAGI, per germline. The V gene lost 7 bases and the J gene lost 5 bases, with 11 bases spanning the gap. The CDR3 covers 12 residues. CDR3 in amino acids: CASTRGGTEAFF. For the CDR3, the DNA is TGTGCCAGCACCCGGGGGGGGACTGAAGCTTTCTTT.

The rearrangement joins TRBV28 to TRBJ1-2; D call uncertain. There are 12 residues in the CDR3. CDR1 is MDHEN, CDR2 SYDVKM, per germline. V dropped 5 bases and J dropped 3 bases, with 7 bases sitting between them. In DNA form, the CDR3 reads TGTGCCAGCAGTCCCGGGGACTATGGCTACACCTTC. Its protein is CASSPGDYGYTF.

The chain carries TRBV6-5 and TRBJ2-3; 10 nucleotides align to TRBD2. CDR1 and CDR2 from the germline V gene are MNHEY and SVGAGI. The CDR3 consists of 15 residues. V lost 6 bases, J lost 5 bases, and 8 bases stayed unmatched. CDR3 nucleotides: TGTGCCAGCAGCCCCCAGAAGCGGGAGGGAGATACGCAGTATTTT. Its protein is CASSPQKREGDTQYF.